This is a list of T cell receptor beta chains from one sample in a study of cytomegalovirus exposure and HLA in healthy donors. Profiled with immunoSEQ multiplex PCR; TCRdb holds only in-frame clones, not every one. The sample shows 80,000 to 130,000 clones, 75% to 85% of them seen only once. The specimen sequenced was PBMCs. These receptors were collected from a woman between 50 and 59 years old in good health and CMV-seropositive. The CDR3 runs from the conserved cysteine through the conserved F or W. D genes are given only for firm matches. Where a row states a size, it is once, few, many or the class of an expanded clone; other rows omit it.

v_gene	abundance	d_gene	j_gene	CDR3aa	CDR3nt
TRBV5-6	-	-	TRBJ1-2	CASRGREDFNYGYTF	TGTGCCAGCCGCGGTCGGGAGGATTTTAACTATGGCTACACCTTC
TRBV12-5	few	TRBD1	TRBJ2-6	CASGLGTGSGANVLTF	TGTGCTAGTGGCCTTGGGACAGGGTCCGGGGCCAACGTCCTGACTTTC
TRBV20-1	-	-	TRBJ1-2	CSVKGYGYTF	TGCAGTGTTAAGGGGTATGGCTACACCTTC
TRBV15	-	TRBD1	TRBJ1-2	CATSRDLLLDRGPGNGYTF	TGTGCCACCAGCAGAGATCTTCTCTTGGACAGGGGGCCTGGGAATGGCTACACCTTC
TRBV4-2	-	-	TRBJ2-7	CASSTTGEGGSYEQYF	TGTGCCAGCAGCACAACCGGAGAAGGGGGCTCCTACGAGCAGTACTTC
TRBV2	-	TRBD2	TRBJ2-1	CASPPVAGGRNEQFF	TGTGCCAGCCCCCCCGTAGCGGGGGGGAGGAATGAGCAGTTCTTC
TRBV4-1	-	TRBD2	TRBJ2-1	CASSQAGTRINEQFF	TGCGCCAGCAGCCAAGCCGGGACTAGGATCAATGAGCAGTTCTTC
TRBV7-9	-	-	TRBJ1-1	CSSSTTDEAFF	TGTTCCAGCAGCACGACTGACGAAGCTTTCTTT
TRBV7-8	-	TRBD2	TRBJ2-1	CASSLGDYTGPEEQFF	TGTGCCAGCAGCTTAGGGGACTATACCGGACCTGAGGAGCAGTTCTTC
TRBV21-1	-	-	TRBJ2-7	CASSKGSDACETQQGPPNEQYF	TGTGCCAGCAGCAAAGGTTCGGACGCGTGCGAGACACAACAGGGACCCCCGAACGAGCAGTACTTC
TRBV5-1	-	TRBD1	TRBJ2-2	CASSLGDRDTGELFF	TGCGCCAGCAGCTTGGGGGACAGGGATACCGGGGAGCTGTTTTTT
TRBV9	-	-	TRBJ2-7	CASSVGEGGYEQYF	TGTGCCAGCAGCGTAGGCGAGGGAGGCTACGAGCAGTACTTC
TRBV30	-	-	TRBJ2-7	CAWSVSVYEQYF	TGTGCCTGGAGTGTCAGTGTATACGAGCAGTACTTC
TRBV11-2	-	-	TRBJ1-3	CASSLRTAYSGNTIYF	TGTGCCAGCAGCTTACGGACAGCCTACTCTGGAAACACCATATATTTT
TRBV19	-	-	TRBJ1-2	CASRPGGVYGYTF	TGTGCCAGCCGTCCCGGGGGGGTCTATGGCTACACCTTC
TRBV5-1	few	-	TRBJ2-3	CASSLWGDTDTQYF	TGCGCCAGCAGCTTGTGGGGGGACACAGATACGCAGTATTTT
TRBV7-9	-	TRBD1	TRBJ2-7	CASSPTGVEQYF	TGTGCCAGCAGCCCGACAGGGGTCGAGCAGTACTTC
TRBV6-1	-	-	TRBJ2-1	CASSERGFRAYEQFF	TGTGCCAGCAGTGAAAGGGGGTTCCGAGCATACGAGCAGTTCTTC
TRBV10-1	-	TRBD1	TRBJ2-7	CASTRDRGPPEQYF	TGCGCCAGCACCAGGGACAGGGGTCCCCCCGAGCAGTACTTC
TRBV4-2	-	-	TRBJ2-2	CASSPGLTGELFF	TGTGCCAGCAGCCCCGGACTTACCGGGGAGCTGTTTTTT
TRBV4-1	-	TRBD1	TRBJ2-7	CASSPSPGTGSYEQYF	TGCGCCAGCAGCCCTTCCCCCGGGACAGGCTCCTACGAGCAGTACTTC
TRBV19	-	-	TRBJ1-3	CASSIIDSGNTIYF	TGTGCCAGTAGCATCATAGACTCTGGAAACACCATATATTTT
TRBV19	-	TRBD2	TRBJ2-2	CAIGLAGVVGGELFF	TGTGCCATCGGACTAGCGGGAGTGGTTGGCGGGGAGCTGTTTTTT
TRBV19	-	TRBD1	TRBJ1-1	CASSSDRGKGKSTEAFF	TGTGCCAGTAGTTCGGACAGGGGGAAGGGGAAGAGCACTGAAGCTTTCTTT
TRBV10-3	once	TRBD1	TRBJ2-7	CAITQGQGSYEQYF	TGTGCCATCACCCAGGGACAGGGATCCTACGAGCAGTACTTC
TRBV27	-	-	TRBJ1-1	CASRSSGGGYRNTEAFF	TGTGCCAGCAGATCCTCTGGCGGGGGCTATAGGAACACTGAAGCTTTCTTT
TRBV7-8	-	-	TRBJ1-5	CASSSRGEGISNQPQHF	TGTGCCAGCAGTTCCCGGGGGGAGGGAATAAGCAATCAGCCCCAGCATTTT
TRBV19	-	-	TRBJ2-7	CASSSGTERGYEQYF	TGTGCCAGTAGTAGCGGTACCGAAAGGGGATACGAGCAGTACTTC
TRBV7-9	-	-	TRBJ1-2	CSSSWGGGYTF	TGTTCCAGCAGCTGGGGAGGGGGCTACACCTTC
TRBV6-5	-	-	TRBJ2-5	CASSYGGPQRGETQYF	TGTGCCAGCAGTTACGGAGGCCCCCAACGGGGAGAGACCCAGTACTTC